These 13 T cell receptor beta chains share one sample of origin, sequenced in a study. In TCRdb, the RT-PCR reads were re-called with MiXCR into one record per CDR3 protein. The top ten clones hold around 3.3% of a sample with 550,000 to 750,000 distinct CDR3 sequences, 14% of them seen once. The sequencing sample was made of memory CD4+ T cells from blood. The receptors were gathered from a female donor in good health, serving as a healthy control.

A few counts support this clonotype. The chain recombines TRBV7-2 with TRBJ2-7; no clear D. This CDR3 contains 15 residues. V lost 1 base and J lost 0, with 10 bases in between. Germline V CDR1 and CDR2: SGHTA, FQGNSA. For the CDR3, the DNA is TGTGCCAGCAGCTTAGTATCCCAGAGCTCCTACGAGCAGTACTTC. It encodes CASSLVSQSSYEQYF.

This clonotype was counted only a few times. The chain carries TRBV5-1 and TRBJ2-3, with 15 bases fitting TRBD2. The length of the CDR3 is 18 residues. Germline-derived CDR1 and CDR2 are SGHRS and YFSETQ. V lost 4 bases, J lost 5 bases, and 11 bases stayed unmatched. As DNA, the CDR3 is TGCGCCAGCAGCCTCGGGACTAGCGGGGGGACGAGGGGAGATACGCAGTATTTT. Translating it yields CASSLGTSGGTRGDTQYF.

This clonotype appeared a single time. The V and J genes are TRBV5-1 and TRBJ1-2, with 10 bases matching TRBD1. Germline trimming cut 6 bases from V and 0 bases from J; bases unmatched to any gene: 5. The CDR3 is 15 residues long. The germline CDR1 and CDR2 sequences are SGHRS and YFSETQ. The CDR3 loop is CASIAGQGTNYGYTF. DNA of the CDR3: TGCGCCAGCATAGCGGGACAGGGGACTAACTATGGCTACACCTTC.

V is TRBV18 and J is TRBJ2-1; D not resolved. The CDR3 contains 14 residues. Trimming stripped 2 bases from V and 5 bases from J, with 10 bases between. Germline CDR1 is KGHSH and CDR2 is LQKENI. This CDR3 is CASSPRIPDNEQFF. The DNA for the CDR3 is TGTGCCAGCTCACCAAGGATCCCCGACAATGAGCAGTTCTTC.

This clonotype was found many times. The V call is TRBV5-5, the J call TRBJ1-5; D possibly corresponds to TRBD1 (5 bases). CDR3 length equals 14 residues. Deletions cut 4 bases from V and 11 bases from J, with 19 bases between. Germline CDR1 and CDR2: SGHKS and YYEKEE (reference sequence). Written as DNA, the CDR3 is TGTGCCAGCAGCACCGGGGCCGTACCGTCGGCCCAGCATTTT. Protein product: CASSTGAVPSAQHF.

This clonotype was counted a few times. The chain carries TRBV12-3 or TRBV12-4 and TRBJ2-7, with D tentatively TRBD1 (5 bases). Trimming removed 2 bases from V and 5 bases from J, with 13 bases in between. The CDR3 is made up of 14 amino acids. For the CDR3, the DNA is TGTGCCAGCAGTTTACGGCAGGGTGGCCACGAGCAGTACTTC. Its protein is CASSLRQGGHEQYF.

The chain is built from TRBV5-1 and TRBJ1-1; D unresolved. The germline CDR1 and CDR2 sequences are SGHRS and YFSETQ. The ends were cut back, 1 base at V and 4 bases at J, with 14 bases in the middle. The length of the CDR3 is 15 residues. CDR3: CASSLNDNRGTEAFF. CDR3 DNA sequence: TGCGCCAGCAGCTTGAATGACAATCGAGGCACTGAAGCTTTCTTT.

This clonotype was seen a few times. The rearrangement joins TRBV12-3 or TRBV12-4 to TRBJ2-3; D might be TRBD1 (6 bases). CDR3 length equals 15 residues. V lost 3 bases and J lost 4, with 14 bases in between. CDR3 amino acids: CASSLNLQGADTQYF. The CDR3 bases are TGTGCCAGCAGTTTGAATTTACAGGGCGCAGATACGCAGTATTTT.

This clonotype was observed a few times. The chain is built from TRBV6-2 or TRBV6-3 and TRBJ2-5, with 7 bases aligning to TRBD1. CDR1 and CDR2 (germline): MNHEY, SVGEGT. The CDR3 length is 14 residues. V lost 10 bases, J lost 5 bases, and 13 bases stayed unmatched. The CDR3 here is CATSLRTGKETQYF. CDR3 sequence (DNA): TGTGCCACCTCGCTCCGGACAGGAAAGGAGACCCAGTACTTC.

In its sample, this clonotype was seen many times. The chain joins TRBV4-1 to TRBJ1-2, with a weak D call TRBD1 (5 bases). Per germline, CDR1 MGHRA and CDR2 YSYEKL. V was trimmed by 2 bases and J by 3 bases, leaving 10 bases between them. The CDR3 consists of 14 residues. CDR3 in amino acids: CASSQQGQDYGYTF. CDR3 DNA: TGCGCCAGCAGCCAACAGGGTCAGGACTATGGCTACACCTTC.

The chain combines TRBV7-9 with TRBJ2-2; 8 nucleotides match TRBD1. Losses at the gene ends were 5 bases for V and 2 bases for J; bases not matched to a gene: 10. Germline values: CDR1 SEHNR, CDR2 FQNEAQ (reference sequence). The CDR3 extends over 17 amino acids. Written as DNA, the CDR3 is TGTGCCAGCAGCCCAAGGGCGACAGGGGTTAACACCGGGGAGCTGTTTTTT. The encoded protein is CASSPRATGVNTGELFF.

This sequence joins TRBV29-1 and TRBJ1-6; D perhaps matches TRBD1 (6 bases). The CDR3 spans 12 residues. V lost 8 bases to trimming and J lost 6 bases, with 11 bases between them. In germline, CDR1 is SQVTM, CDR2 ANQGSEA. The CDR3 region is CSRQGRNSPLHF. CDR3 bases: TGCAGCCGGCAGGGGCGTAATTCACCCCTCCACTTT.

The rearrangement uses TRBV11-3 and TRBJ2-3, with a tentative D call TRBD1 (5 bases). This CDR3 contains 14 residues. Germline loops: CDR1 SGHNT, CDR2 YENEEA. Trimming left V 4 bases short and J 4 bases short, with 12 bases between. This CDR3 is CASSSQTAADTQYF. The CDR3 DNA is TGTGCCAGCAGCTCTCAGACAGCAGCAGATACGCAGTATTTT.